A single T cell receptor (beta chain) is shown here with its context. These data are taken from a study of blood T cell repertoires in COVID-19. Study at large: Samples of COVID-19 (acute and convalescent) were obtained from the United States, Italy and Spain.

Assay used: immunoSEQ multiplex PCR; TCRdb lists only in-frame clones, some missing. Of roughly 290,000 clones detected, over 75% appear once; the ten largest clones hold approximately 7.5%. This CDR3 spans 14 amino acids. V lost 2 bases, J lost 3 bases, and 10 bases lay in between. Germline CDR1 and CDR2: SNHLY and FYNNEI. This TCR derives from a woman aged 25 to 45 with COVID-19, enrolled during active disease. The V gene is TRBV2, the J gene TRBJ1-1, with D unresolved. Sample: peripheral blood. CDR3 amino acids: CASSESGRHTEAFF. CDR3 sequence (DNA): TGTGCCAGCAGTGAATCTGGGCGACACACTGAAGCTTTCTTT.